This T cell receptor beta chain was retrieved from a study of blood T cell repertoires in COVID-19. Per the original data handling: The assay estimated nucleated cells by amplifying reference gene primers. Some clones are missing from TCRdb's copy, which holds only in-frame ones; the method was immunoSEQ multiplex PCR. Clonal size and the V and J genes are those of that table, whereas D and trimming came from the DNA. Among a few hundred thousand clones, roughly four fifths were seen once, and the ten largest hold around 8.8%. The CDR3 runs 14 residues. Trimming cost V 4 bases and J 6 bases; bases outside gene matches: 8. The germline gives CDR1 SGDLS, CDR2 YYNGEE. Cohorts were based on clinical histories the participants reported.

This clonotype was sampled from a man aged 40-50 years who had recovered from COVID-19. The chain uses TRBV9 and TRBJ1-1; 8 bases line up with TRBD1. The sample taken for sequencing was PBMCs or T cells enriched from blood (not recorded which). DNA of the CDR3: TGTGCCAGCAGCACCCACAGGGGGTTGGCTGAAGCTTTCTTT. Translated, it gives CASSTHRGLAEAFF.